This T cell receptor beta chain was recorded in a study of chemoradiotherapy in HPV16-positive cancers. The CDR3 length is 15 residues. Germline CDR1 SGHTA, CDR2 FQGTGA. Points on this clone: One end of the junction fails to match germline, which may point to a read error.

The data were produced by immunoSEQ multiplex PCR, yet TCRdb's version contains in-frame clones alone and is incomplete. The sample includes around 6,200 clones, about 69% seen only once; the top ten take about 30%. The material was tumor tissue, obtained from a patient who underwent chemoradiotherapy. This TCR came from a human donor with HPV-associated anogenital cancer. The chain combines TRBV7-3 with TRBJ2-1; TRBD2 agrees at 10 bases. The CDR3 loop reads CASSSSGSSYNGQFF. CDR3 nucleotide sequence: TGTGCCAGCAGCTCTAGCGGGAGCTCCTACAATGGGCAGTTCTTC.